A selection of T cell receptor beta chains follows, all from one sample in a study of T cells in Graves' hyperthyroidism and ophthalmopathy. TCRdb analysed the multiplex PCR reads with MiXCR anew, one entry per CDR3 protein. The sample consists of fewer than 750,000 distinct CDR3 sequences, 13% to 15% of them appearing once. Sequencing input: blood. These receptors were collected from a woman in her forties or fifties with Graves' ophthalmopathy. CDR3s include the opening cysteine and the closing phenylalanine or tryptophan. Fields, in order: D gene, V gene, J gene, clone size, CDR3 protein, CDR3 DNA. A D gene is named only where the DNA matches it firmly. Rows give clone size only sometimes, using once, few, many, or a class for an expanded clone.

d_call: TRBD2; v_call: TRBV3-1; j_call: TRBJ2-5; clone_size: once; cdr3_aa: CASSQDTSGSGETQYF; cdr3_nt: TGTGCCAGCAGCCAAGATACTAGCGGGAGCGGAGAGACCCAGTACTTC
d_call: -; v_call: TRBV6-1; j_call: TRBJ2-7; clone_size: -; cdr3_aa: CASRHYEQYF; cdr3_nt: TGTGCCAGCAGACACTACGAGCAGTACTTC
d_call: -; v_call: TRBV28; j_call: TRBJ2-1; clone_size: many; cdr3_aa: CASSFWASYSEQFF; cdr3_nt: TGTGCCAGCAGTTTTTGGGCGTCCTACAGTGAGCAGTTCTTC
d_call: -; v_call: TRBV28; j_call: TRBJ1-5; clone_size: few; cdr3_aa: CASKPPFLAFNQPQHF; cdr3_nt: TGTGCCAGCAAACCCCCGTTTCTGGCATTCAATCAGCCCCAGCATTTT
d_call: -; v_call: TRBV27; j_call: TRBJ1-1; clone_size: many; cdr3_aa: CASRRTGYMNTEAFF; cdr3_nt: TGTGCCAGCAGGAGAACAGGCTACATGAACACTGAAGCTTTCTTT
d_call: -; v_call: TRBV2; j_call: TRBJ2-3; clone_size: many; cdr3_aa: CANKTQSTDTQYF; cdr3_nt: TGTGCCAATAAGACACAGAGCACAGATACGCAGTATTTT
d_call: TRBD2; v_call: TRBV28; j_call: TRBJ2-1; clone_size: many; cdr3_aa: CASSLAYSGLAGESYNEQFF; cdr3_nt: TGTGCCAGCAGTTTGGCCTACTCGGGACTAGCGGGAGAATCCTACAATGAGCAGTTCTTC
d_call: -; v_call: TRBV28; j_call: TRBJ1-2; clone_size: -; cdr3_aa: CASRDGDPNYGHTF; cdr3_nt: TGTGCCAGCAGGGACGGAGACCCTAACTATGGCCACACCTTC
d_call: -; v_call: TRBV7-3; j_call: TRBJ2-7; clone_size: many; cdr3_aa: CASSLKGLDEQYF; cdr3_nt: TGTGCCAGCAGCTTAAAGGGTCTAGACGAGCAGTACTTC
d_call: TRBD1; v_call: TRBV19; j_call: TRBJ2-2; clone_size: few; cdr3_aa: CASSTPDRVIANTGELFF; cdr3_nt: TGTGCCAGTAGTACCCCCGACAGGGTAATAGCGAACACCGGGGAGCTGTTTTTT
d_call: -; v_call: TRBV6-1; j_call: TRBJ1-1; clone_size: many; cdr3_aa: CASSYLRDSKRGAFF; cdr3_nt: TGTGCCAGCAGTTACCTCCGGGACTCTAAAAGGGGGGCTTTCTTT
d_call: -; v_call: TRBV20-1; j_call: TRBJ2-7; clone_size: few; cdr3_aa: CSAPVGYEQYF; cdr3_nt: TGCAGTGCTCCGGTGGGCTACGAGCAGTACTTC
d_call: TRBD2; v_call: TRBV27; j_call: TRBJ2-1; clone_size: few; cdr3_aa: CASSLTFSGKYEQFF; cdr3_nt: TGTGCCAGCAGTTTAACGTTTAGCGGGAAATATGAGCAGTTCTTC
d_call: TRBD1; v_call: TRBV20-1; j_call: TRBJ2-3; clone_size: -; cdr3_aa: CSARVGTGDTQYF; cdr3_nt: TGCAGTGCTAGAGTGGGGACAGGGGATACGCAGTATTTT
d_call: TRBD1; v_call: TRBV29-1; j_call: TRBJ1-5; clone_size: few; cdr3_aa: CSVAGQGSQPQHF; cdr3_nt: TGCAGCGTTGCCGGACAGGGCAGTCAGCCCCAGCATTTT
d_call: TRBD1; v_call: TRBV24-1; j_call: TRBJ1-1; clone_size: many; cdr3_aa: CATSEARTGGTNTEAFF; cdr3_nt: TGTGCCACCAGTGAGGCGCGGACAGGGGGGACGAACACTGAAGCTTTCTTT
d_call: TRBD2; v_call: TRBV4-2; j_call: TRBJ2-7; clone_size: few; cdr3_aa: CASSQAHGLAGDYEQYF; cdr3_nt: TGTGCCAGCAGCCAAGCACACGGACTAGCGGGAGACTACGAGCAGTACTTC
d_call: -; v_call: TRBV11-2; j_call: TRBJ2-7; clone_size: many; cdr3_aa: CASSFSYEQYF; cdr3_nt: TGTGCCAGCAGCTTCTCCTACGAGCAGTACTTC
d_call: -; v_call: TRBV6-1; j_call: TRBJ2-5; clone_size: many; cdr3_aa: CASITRETQYF; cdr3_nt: TGTGCCAGCATCACAAGGGAGACCCAGTACTTC
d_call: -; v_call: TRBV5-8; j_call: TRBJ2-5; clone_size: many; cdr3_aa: CASSFGRWETQYF; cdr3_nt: TGTGCCAGCAGCTTTGGAAGGTGGGAGACCCAGTACTTC
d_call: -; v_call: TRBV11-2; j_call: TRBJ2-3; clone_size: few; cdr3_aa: CASSQELRVRGLTDTQYF; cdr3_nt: TGTGCCAGCAGCCAAGAATTGAGGGTGAGGGGTCTCACAGATACGCAGTATTTT
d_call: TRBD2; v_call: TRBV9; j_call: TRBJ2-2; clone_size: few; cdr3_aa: CASSISLAGAGTGELFF; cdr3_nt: TGTGCCAGCAGCATAAGTCTAGCGGGAGCGGGGACCGGGGAGCTGTTTTTT
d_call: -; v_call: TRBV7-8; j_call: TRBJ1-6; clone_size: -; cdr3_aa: CASSLGGAIGSPLHF; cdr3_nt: TGTGCCAGCAGCTTAGGAGGGGCGATAGGGTCACCCCTCCACTTT
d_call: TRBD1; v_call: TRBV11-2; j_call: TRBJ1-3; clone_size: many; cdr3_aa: CASSRSGGPGNTIYF; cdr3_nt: TGTGCCAGCAGTCGTTCAGGGGGCCCTGGAAACACCATATATTTT
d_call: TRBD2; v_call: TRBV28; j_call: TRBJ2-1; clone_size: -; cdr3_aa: CASFSGSSYNEQFF; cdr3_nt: TGTGCCAGTTTTAGCGGGAGTTCGTACAATGAGCAGTTCTTC
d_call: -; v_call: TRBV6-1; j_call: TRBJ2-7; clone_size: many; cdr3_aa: CASSRDARDTAEQYF; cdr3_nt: TGTGCCAGCAGTCGCGACGCCCGGGACACCGCCGAGCAGTACTTC
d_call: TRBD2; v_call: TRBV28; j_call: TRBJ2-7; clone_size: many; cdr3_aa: CASTNWREGLYEQYF; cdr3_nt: TGTGCCAGCACCAATTGGCGGGAGGGCCTTTACGAGCAGTACTTC
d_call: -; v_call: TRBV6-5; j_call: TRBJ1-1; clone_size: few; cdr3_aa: CASSYSKSLGTEAFF; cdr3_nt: TGTGCCAGCAGTTACTCTAAGAGCCTGGGAACTGAAGCTTTCTTT
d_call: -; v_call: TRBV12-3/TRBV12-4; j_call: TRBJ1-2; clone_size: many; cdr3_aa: CASSLAGWKYGYTF; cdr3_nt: TGTGCCAGCAGTTTAGCGGGTTGGAAATATGGCTACACCTTC
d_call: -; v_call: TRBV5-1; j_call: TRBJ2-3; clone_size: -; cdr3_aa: CASSWASTDTQYF; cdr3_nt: TGCGCCAGCAGCTGGGCAAGCACAGATACGCAGTATTTT
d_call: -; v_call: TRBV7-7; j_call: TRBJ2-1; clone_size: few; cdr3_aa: CASSLRDVSYNEQFF; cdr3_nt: TGTGCTAGCAGCCTCCGGGACGTCTCCTACAATGAGCAGTTCTTC
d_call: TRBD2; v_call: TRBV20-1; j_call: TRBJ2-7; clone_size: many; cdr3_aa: CSALTGAGVVGEQYF; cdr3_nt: TGCAGTGCGTTAACCGGGGCGGGAGTCGTTGGCGAGCAGTACTTC
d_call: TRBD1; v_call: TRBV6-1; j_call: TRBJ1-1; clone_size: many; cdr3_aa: CASSTPTGTGLGEAFF; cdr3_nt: TGTGCCAGCAGTACCCCGACCGGGACAGGGTTGGGTGAAGCTTTCTTT
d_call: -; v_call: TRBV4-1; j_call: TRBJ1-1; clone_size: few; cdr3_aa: CASSQDWSGLGDTEAFF; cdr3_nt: TGCGCCAGCAGCCAAGATTGGTCCGGGCTTGGCGACACTGAAGCTTTCTTT
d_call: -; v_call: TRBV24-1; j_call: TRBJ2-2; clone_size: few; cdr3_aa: CATSDFSGANTGELFF; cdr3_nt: TGTGCCACCAGTGATTTTTCAGGGGCGAACACCGGGGAGCTGTTTTTT
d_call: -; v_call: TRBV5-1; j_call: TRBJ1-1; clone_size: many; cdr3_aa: CASSSDNASGQRAFF; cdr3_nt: TGCGCCAGCAGCTCGGATAATGCCTCGGGACAACGAGCTTTCTTT
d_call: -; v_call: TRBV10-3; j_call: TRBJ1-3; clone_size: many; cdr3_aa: CAIRASTISGNTIYF; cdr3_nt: TGTGCCATCAGGGCATCAACCATCTCTGGAAACACCATATATTTT
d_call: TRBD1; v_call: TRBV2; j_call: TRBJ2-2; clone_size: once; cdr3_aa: CASSPLMTGTGELFF; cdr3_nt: TGTGCCAGCAGTCCACTTATGACAGGGACCGGGGAGCTGTTTTTT
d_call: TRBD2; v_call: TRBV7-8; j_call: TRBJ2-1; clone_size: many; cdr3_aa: CASSFNSGGYNEQFF; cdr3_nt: TGTGCCAGCAGCTTTAATAGCGGGGGTTACAATGAGCAGTTCTTC
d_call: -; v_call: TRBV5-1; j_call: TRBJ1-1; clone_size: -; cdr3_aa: CASSLAMDTEAFF; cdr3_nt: TGCGCCAGCAGCTTGGCTATGGATACTGAAGCTTTCTTT
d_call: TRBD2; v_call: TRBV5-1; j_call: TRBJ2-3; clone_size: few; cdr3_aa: CASSNGLAGRTDTQYF; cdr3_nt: TGCGCCAGCAGCAACGGACTAGCGGGACGCACAGATACGCAGTATTTT
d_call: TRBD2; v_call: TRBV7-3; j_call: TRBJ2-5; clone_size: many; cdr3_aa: CASSSKGLAGERKTQYF; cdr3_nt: TGTGCCAGCAGCTCTAAGGGACTAGCGGGAGAACGAAAGACCCAGTACTTC
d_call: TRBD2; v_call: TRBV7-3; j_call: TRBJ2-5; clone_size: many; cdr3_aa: CASSRGLAGGETQYF; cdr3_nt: TGTGCCAGCAGCCGGGGACTAGCGGGAGGAGAGACCCAGTACTTC
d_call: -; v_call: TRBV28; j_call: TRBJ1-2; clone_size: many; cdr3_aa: CASWLNRGGYTF; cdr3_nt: TGTGCCAGCTGGCTCAACAGAGGGGGCTACACCTTC
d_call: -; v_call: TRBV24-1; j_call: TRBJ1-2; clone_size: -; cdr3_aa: CATSDLGHHGYTF; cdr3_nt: TGTGCCACCAGTGACCTGGGACATCATGGCTACACCTTC
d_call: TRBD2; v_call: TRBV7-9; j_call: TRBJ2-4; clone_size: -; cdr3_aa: CASSLVGEGIQYF; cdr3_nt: TGTGCCAGCAGCTTAGTAGGGGAGGGCATTCAGTACTTC
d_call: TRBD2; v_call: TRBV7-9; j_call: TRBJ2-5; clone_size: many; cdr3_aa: CASSPTGAGEETQYF; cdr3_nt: TGTGCCAGCAGCCCAACCGGCGCGGGGGAAGAGACCCAGTACTTC